Below are 3 T cell receptor beta chains sequenced from a single sample in a study of T cells and Merkel cell carcinoma outcomes. The assay was immunoSEQ multiplex PCR, and TCRdb's table has in-frame clones only and misses some. The sample holds approximately 10,000 clones, roughly 95% seen once. Sequenced material: tumor tissue from Merkel cell carcinoma. Receptors originate from a human donor with Merkel cell carcinoma.

This chain connects TRBV11-2 to TRBJ2-7, with D unclear. CDR1 and CDR2 from the germline V gene are SGHAT and FQNNGV. The CDR3 is made up of 11 amino acids. V was shortened by 5 bases and J by 2 bases, with 4 bases between the two germline ends. The CDR3 DNA reads as TGTGCCAGCAGCCAACCCTACGAGCAGTACTTC. It codes for CASSQPYEQYF.

This rearrangement joins TRBV27 to TRBJ2-3, with TRBD2 matching over 8 bases. Germline V gene data show CDR1 as MNHEY and CDR2 as SMNVEV (reference sequence). The trim removed 5 bases at V and 6 bases at J, leaving 10 bases unmatched. The CDR3 has 15 amino acids. In DNA form, the CDR3 reads TGTGCCAGCAGTCCAATCCCGGGACTAGGCGATACGCAGTATTTT. Its translation: CASSPIPGLGDTQYF.

The chain carries TRBV18 and TRBJ2-7; 10 bases fit TRBD1. Trimming at V came to 6 bases and at J to 6 bases, leaving 8 bases not matched to a gene. Germline V gene data show CDR1 as KGHSH and CDR2 as LQKENI. CDR3 length equals 14 residues. The CDR3, as DNA: TGTGCCAGCTCCCCCGGGACAGGGGAATTCGAGCAGTACTTC. This encodes CASSPGTGEFEQYF.